This T cell receptor beta chain was identified in a study of OX40 agonist ivuxolimab in advanced cancers. Study-level background: Ivuxolimab was a fully human IgG2 agonistic monoclonal antibody targeting the costimulatory receptor OX40 (CD134). Intravenous ivuxolimab was administered to patients every 2 weeks at six dose levels: 0.01, 0.1, 0.3, 1.5, 3 and 10 mg/kg. Of the approximately 54 patients in dose escalation, about 20 had hepatocellular carcinoma, some 15 had melanoma, 9 had renal cell carcinoma and 9 had head and neck cancer. A male proportion of 82.7% and a mean age of approximately 55 years, ranging from 23 to 79, were recorded for the dose-escalation cohort. Prior anti-PD-1, anti-PD-L1 or anti-CTLA-4 therapy was permitted, and checkpoint inhibitors had been received by roughly 40% of dose-escalation patients. Partial responses occurred in three dose-escalation patients, of whom one had hepatocellular carcinoma and two had cutaneous melanoma. Peripheral TCRbeta sequencing aimed to test whether ivuxolimab altered TCR sequence diversity and caused clonal T-cell expansion. The monotherapy dose-escalation portion (N of about 50 patients) of the phase I ivuxolimab trial is reported in the paper. What the work shows at the level of the full study, not this receptor alone: At doses from 0.1 to 3.0 mg/kg, clonal expansion was seen in both CD4+ and CD8+ blood T cells between baseline and week 6. After ivuxolimab, more expanded clones were found on average in CD8+ T cells than in CD4+ T cells. The antigen specificity of the peripheral T cells that underwent clonal expansion was not determined. In the 0.1-3.0 mg/kg groups, partial responders were among the patients with the lowest normalized peripheral clonal expansion, particularly in CD8+ T cells. Low levels of normalized T-cell clonal expansion were also seen in some nonresponding patients.

V is reduced by 6 bases and J by 5 bases, leaving a spacing of 23 bases between them. The germline V gene encodes CDR1 SGHRS and CDR2 YFSETQ. There are 16 amino acids in the CDR3, from cysteine to phenylalanine inclusive. Left in the record is the CDR3 DNA by itself, 48 bases read in frame from the first base. For sequencing of the TCRbeta CDR3 region, genomic DNA was extracted from the sorted cells. The immunoSEQ Assay was used for sequencing of TCRbeta CDR3 regions. Imported from immuneACCESS, the table was reduced by TCRdb to in-frame sequences with V and J called. These copies leave out some clones; in studies compared against another copy, an unresolved V gene accounts for under half, and the cause of the remainder is not known. The sample table holds 82,000 or so clones, of which 85% to 90% were seen once. The top ten clonotypes cover under 3% of the sample. Concerning this clone: The antigen this receptor binds is unknown. Base qualities are missing; no much larger clone stands one base away.

Patients with autoimmune disease history or receiving systemic immunosuppression were excluded from the trial. Peripheral blood for TCR sequencing was collected from all dose cohorts at baseline, on cycle 4 day 1, and on cycle 7 day 1. Samples were obtained from an open-label, multicenter, first-in-human phase I dose-escalation trial of ivuxolimab. The trial enrolled adults with locally advanced or metastatic head and neck squamous cell, hepatocellular, melanoma or renal cell carcinoma. Before TCR sequencing, CD4+ T cells and CD8+ T cells from peripheral blood were sorted into separate populations.

Sequencing was performed on CD4+ or CD8+ T cells sorted from blood, taken in a trial of the OX40 agonist ivuxolimab. The chain couples TRBV5-1 to TRBJ2-5, and possibly TRBD2, on 6 matching bases. The clonotype comes from an adult with an advanced solid tumor such as melanoma, head and neck, liver or kidney cancer. For the CDR3, the sequence is CASNIGGNGGTETQYF. The sequenced DNA: TGCGCCAGCAATATTGGGGGGAACGGGGGAACGGAGACCCAGTACTTC.